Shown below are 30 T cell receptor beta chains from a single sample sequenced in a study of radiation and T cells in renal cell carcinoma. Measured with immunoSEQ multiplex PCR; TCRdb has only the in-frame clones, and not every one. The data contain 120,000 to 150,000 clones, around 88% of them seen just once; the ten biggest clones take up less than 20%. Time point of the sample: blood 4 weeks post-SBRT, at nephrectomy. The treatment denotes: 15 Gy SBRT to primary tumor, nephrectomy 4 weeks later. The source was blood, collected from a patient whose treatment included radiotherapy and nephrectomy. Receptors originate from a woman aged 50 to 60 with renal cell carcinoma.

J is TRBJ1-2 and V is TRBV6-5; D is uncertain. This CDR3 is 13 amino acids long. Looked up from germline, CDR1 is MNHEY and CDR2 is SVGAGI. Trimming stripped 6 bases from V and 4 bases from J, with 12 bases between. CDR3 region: CASRPGVFYGYTF. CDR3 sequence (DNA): TGTGCCAGCAGGCCGGGAGTCTTCTATGGCTACACCTTC.

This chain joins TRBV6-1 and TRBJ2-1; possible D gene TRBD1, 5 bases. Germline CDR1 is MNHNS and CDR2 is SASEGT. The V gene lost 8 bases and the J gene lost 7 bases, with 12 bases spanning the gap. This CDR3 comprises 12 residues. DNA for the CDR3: TGTGCCAGCTGCAGGGTTGCAAATGAGCAGTTCTTC. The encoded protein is CASCRVANEQFF.

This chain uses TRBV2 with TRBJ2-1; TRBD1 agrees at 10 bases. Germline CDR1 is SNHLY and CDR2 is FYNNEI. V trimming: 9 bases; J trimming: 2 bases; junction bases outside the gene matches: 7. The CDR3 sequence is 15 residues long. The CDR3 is CASRQGAGTYNEQFF. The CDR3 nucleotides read TGTGCCAGTCGACAGGGGGCAGGAACCTACAATGAGCAGTTCTTC.

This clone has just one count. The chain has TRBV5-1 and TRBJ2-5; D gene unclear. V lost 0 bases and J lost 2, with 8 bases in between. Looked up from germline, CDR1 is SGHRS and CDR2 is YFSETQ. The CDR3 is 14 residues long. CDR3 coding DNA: TGCGCCAGCAGCTTGGACCCCGGTCAAGAGACCCAGTACTTC. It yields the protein CASSLDPGQETQYF.

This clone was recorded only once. The CDR3 reads CASSPGGNQPQHF. The CDR3 nucleotides are TGTGCCAGCAGCCCCGGAGGCAATCAGCCCCAGCATTTT. The chain combines TRBV14 with TRBJ1-5; D not certain. Germline-derived CDR1 and CDR2 are SGHDN and FVKESK. V was shortened by 4 bases and J by 2 bases, with 6 bases between the two germline ends. The CDR3 has 13 amino acids. Together with reference TRBV14 and TRBJ1-5, the CDR3 gives the full variable domain: EAGVTQFPSHSVIEKGQTVTLRCDPISGHDNLYWYRRVMGKEIKFLLHFVKESKQDESGMPNNRFLAERTGGTYSTLKVQPAELEDSGVYFCASSPGGNQPQHFGDGTRLSIL.

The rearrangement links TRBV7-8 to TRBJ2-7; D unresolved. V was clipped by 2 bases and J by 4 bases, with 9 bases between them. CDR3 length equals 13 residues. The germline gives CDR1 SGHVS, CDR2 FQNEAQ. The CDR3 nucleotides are TGTGCCAGCAGCTTACACCAGTCATACGAGCAGTACTTC. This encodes CASSLHQSYEQYF.

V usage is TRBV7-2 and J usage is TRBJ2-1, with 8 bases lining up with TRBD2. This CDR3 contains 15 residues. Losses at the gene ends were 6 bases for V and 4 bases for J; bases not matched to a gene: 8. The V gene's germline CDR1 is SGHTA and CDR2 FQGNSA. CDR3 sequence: CASSSPGLGYNEQFF. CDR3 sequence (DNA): TGTGCCAGCAGTTCTCCGGGACTAGGGTACAATGAGCAGTTCTTC.

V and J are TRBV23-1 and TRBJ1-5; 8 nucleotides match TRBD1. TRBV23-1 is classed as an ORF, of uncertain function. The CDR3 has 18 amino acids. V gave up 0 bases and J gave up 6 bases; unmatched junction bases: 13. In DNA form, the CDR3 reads TGCGCCAGCAGTCAATCGAGTAGGACAGGGAAGTGGTGTCAGCCCCAGCATTTT. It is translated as CASSQSSRTGKWCQPQHF.

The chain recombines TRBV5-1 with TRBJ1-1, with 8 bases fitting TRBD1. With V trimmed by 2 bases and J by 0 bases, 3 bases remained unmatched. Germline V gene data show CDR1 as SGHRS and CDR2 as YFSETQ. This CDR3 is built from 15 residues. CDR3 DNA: TGCGCCAGCAGCTTTGCAGGGGGCTTGAACACTGAAGCTTTCTTT. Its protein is CASSFAGGLNTEAFF.

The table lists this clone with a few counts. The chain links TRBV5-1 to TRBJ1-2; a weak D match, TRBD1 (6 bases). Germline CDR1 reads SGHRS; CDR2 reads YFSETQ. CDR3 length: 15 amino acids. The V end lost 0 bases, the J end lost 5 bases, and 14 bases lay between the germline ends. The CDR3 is CASSLDLGAGYGYTF. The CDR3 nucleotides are TGCGCCAGCAGCTTGGATCTGGGGGCAGGGTATGGCTACACCTTC.

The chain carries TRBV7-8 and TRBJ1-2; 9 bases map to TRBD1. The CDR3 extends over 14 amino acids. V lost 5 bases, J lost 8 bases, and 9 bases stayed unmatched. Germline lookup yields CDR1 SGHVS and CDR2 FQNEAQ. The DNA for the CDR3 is TGTGCCAGCAGCACAGGGACAGGGCGGCAGGGCTACACCTTC. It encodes CASSTGTGRQGYTF.

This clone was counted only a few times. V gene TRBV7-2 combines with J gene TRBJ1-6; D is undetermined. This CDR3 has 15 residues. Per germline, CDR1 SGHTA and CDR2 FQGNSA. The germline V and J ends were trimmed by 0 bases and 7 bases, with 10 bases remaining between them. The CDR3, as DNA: TGTGCCAGCAGCTTAGCGCTAGTATCCAATTCACCCCTCCACTTT. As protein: CASSLALVSNSPLHF.

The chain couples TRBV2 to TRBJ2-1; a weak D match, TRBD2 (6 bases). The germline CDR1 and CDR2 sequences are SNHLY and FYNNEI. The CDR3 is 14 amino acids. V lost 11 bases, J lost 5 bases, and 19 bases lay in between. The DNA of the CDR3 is TGTGCCTCTAGAGATGGAGGGCCCCACAATGAGCAGTTCTTC. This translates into CASRDGGPHNEQFF.

This chain's CDR3 is CASSLRAREDSGELFF. CDR3 nucleotides: TGTGCCAGCAGCTTACGGGCGCGGGAGGATAGCGGGGAGCTGTTTTTT. This rearrangement joins TRBV7-9 to TRBJ2-2, with 8 bases lining up with TRBD2. CDR1 SEHNR and CDR2 FQNEAQ come from the germline V gene (reference sequence). J lost 7 bases, V lost 2 bases, and 9 bases had no gene match. This CDR3 is built from 16 residues.

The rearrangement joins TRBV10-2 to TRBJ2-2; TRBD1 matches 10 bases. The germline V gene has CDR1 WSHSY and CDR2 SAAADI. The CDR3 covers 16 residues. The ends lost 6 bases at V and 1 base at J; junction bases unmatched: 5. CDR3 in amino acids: CASRDRGGRNTGELFF. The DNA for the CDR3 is TGCGCCAGCAGGGACAGGGGGGGAAGGAACACCGGGGAGCTGTTTTTT.

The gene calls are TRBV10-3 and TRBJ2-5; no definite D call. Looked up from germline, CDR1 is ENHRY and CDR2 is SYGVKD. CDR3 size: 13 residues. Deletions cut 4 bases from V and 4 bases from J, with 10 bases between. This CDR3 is CAISALGTETQYF. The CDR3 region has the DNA TGTGCCATCAGTGCTCTAGGTACAGAGACCCAGTACTTC.

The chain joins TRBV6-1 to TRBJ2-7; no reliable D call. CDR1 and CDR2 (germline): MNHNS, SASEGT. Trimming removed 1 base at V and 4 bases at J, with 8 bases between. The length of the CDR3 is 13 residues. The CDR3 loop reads CASSEGLEYEQYF. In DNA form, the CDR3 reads TGTGCCAGCAGTGAAGGCTTGGAGTACGAGCAGTACTTC.

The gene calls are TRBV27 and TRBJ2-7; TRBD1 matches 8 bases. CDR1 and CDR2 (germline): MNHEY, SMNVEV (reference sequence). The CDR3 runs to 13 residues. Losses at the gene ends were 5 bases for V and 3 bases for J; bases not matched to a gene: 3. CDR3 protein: CASSRQGYYEQYF. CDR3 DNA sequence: TGTGCCAGCAGTCGACAGGGGTACTACGAGCAGTACTTC.

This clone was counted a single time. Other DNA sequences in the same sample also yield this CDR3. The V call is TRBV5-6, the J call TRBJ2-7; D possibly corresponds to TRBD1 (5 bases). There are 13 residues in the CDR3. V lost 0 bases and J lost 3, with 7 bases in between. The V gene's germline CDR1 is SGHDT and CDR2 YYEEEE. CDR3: CASSLGQSYEQYF. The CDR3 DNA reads TGTGCCAGCAGCTTGGGACAGAGCTACGAGCAGTACTTC.

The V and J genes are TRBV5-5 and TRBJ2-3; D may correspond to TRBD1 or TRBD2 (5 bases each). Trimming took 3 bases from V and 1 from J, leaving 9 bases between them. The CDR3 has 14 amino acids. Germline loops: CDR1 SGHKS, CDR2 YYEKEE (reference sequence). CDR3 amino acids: CASSWDVGTDTQYF. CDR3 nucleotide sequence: TGTGCCAGCAGCTGGGACGTGGGCACAGATACGCAGTATTTT. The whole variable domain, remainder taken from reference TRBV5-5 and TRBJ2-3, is DAGVTQSPTHLIKTRGQQVTLRCSPISGHKSVSWYQQVLGQGPQFIFQYYEKEERGRGNFPDRFSARQFPNYSSELNVNALLLGDSALYLCASSWDVGTDTQYFGPGTRLTVL.

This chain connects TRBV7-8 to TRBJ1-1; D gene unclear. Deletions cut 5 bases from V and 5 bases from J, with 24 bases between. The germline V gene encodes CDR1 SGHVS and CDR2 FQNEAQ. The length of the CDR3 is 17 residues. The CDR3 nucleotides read TGTGCCAGCAGCAAAAAGGTCGTAAACCCCTATGGTACTGAAGCTTTCTTT. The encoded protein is CASSKKVVNPYGTEAFF. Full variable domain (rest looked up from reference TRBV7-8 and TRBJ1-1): GAGVSQSPRYKVAKRGQDVALRCDPISGHVSLFWYQQALGQGPEFLTYFQNEAQLDKSGLPSDRFFAERPEGSVSTLKIQRTQQEDSAVYLCASSKKVVNPYGTEAFFGQGTRLTVV.

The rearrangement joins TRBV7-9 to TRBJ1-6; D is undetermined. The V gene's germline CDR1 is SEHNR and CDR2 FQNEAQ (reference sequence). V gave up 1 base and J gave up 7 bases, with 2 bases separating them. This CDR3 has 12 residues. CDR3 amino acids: CASSLGNSPLHF. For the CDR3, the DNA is TGTGCCAGCAGCTTAGGCAATTCACCCCTCCACTTT.

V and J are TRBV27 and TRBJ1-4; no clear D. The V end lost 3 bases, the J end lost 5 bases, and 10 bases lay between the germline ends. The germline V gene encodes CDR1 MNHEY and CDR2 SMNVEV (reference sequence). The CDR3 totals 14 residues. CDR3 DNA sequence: TGTGCCAGCAGTTTGGGCAGGATCAATGAAAAACTGTTTTTT. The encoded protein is CASSLGRINEKLFF. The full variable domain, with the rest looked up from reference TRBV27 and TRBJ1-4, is EAQVTQNPRYLITVTGKKLTVTCSQNMNHEYMSWYRQDPGLGLRQIYYSMNVEVTDKGDVPEGYKVSRKEKRNFPLILESPSPNQTSLYFCASSLGRINEKLFFGSGTQLSVL.

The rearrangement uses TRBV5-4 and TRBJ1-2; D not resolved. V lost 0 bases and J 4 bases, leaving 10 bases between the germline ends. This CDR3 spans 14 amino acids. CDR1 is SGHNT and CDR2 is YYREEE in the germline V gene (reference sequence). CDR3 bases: TGTGCCAGCAGCTTGGCCGGGCAGAGCTATGGCTACACCTTC. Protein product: CASSLAGQSYGYTF.

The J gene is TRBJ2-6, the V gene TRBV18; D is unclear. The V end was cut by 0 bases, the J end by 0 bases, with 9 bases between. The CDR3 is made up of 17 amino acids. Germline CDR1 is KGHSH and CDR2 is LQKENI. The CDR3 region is CASSPPLTPSGANVLTF. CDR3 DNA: TGTGCCAGCTCACCACCGTTGACACCCTCTGGGGCCAACGTCCTGACTTTC.

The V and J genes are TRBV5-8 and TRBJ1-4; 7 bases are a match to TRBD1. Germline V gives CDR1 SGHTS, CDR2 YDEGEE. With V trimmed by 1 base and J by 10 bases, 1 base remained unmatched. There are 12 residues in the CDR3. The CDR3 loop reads CASSLSGGKLFF. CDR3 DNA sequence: TGTGCCAGCAGCTTGTCAGGGGGAAAACTGTTTTTT.

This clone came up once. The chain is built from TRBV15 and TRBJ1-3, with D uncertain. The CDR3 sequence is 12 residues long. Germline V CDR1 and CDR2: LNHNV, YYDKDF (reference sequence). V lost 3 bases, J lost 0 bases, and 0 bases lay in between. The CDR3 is CATSSSGNTIYF. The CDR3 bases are TGTGCCACCAGCAGCTCTGGAAACACCATATATTTT.

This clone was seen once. The CDR3 region is CASSTDRRYEQYF. CDR3 coding DNA: TGTGCCAGCAGCACGGACAGGAGGTACGAGCAGTACTTC. V gene TRBV7-2 combines with J gene TRBJ2-7; 7 bases agree with TRBD1. The CDR3 is 13 residues long. The junction had 5 bases not matched to a gene; V was cut back by 5 bases and J by 4 bases. The germline CDR1 and CDR2 sequences are SGHTA and FQGNSA. Filled out from reference TRBV7-2 and TRBJ2-7, the complete variable domain reads GAGVSQSPSNKVTEKGKDVELRCDPISGHTALYWYRQSLGQGLEFLIYFQGNSAPDKSGLPSDRFSAERTGGSVSTLTIQRTQQEDSAVYLCASSTDRRYEQYFGPGTRLTVT.

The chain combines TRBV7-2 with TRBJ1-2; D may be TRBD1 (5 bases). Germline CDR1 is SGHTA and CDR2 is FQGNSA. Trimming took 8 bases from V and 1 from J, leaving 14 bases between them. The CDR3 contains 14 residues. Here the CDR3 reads CASVAGQINYGYTF. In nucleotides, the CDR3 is TGTGCCAGCGTGGCAGGGCAGATTAACTATGGCTACACCTTC.

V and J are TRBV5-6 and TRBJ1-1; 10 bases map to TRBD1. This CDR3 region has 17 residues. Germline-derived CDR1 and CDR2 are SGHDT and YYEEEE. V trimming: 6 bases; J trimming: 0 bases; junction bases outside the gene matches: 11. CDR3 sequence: CASTPDRGLEMNTEAFF. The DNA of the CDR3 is TGTGCCAGCACCCCAGACAGGGGGCTTGAGATGAACACTGAAGCTTTCTTT.